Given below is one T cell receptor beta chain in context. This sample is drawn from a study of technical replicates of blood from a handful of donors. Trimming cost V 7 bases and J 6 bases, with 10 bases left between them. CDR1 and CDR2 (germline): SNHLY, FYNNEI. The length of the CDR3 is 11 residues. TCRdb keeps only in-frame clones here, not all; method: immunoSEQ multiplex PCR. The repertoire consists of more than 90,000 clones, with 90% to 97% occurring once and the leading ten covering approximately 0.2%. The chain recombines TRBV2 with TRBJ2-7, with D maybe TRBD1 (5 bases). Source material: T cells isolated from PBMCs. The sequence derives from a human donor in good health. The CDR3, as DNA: TGTGCCAGCATAGGGGTCGGCGAGCAGTACTTC. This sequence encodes CASIGVGEQYF.